Described below is a single T cell receptor (beta chain) sequence and its context. Its antigen remains unknown. The data stem from a study of cytomegalovirus exposure and HLA in healthy donors. The primer mix had 60 Vbeta and 13 Jbeta primers. Assay used: immunoSEQ multiplex PCR; TCRdb lists only in-frame clones, some missing. The sample holds more than 95,000 clones; under 85% are singletons and the top ten take 4% to 4.5%. Study-wide results and limits: Roughly uniform depth of sequencing across donors was assumed in presence/absence analyses. Prior analysis indicated that the majority of TCR beta V segments exhibited productivity approximately 87% or approximately 30% of the time. In vitro work confirmed that three CMV-associated chains recognize CMV antigens.

V was shortened by 1 base and J by 4 bases, with 8 bases between the two germline ends. The CDR3 extends over 15 amino acids. Germline CDR1 is MGHRA and CDR2 is YSYEKL. Sequencing was done on a sample of PBMCs. J is TRBJ2-6 and V is TRBV4-1; perhaps TRBD1 as D (6 bases). The TCR comes from a woman aged 45 to 65 in good health and CMV-seropositive. In DNA, the CDR3 is TGCGCCAGCAGCCAAGCAGGGGCCGGGGCCAACGTCCTGACTTTC. Its protein is CASSQAGAGANVLTF.